This T cell receptor beta chain was retrieved from a study of T cell repertoires in cytomegalovirus infection. Study outcomes and limitations: Ex vivo responses were dominated by HLA-C-restricted CMV-specific TCR beta clonotypes.

TCRdb re-called the reads with MiXCR, one entry per CDR3 protein. The sample holds approximately 190,000 distinct CDR3 sequences, approximately 30% seen once. Losses at the gene ends were 5 bases for V and 5 bases for J; bases not matched to a gene: 13. This CDR3 has 17 amino acids. On this clonotype: As yet, its antigen is unknown.

The specimen sequenced was PBMCs. The sequence derives from a human donor in good health (CMV status not recorded). Some clones in this sample may be carry-over from other donors' samples. This chain joins TRBV12-3 or TRBV12-4 and TRBJ2-3, with 10 bases that match TRBD2. The CDR3: CASSRTQRGGLGDTQYF. CDR3 bases: TGTGCCAGCAGTAGAACCCAGCGGGGGGGCCTAGGAGATACGCAGTATTTT.